This paragraph covers one TCR beta chain sequence. Trimming removed 5 bases at V and 1 base at J, with 14 bases between. Germline V gives CDR1 SGHNT, CDR2 YENEEA. The CDR3 is 15 residues long. The method was immunoSEQ multiplex PCR; TCRdb's version includes in-frame clones alone and lacks a portion of them. The sample contains around 30,000 clones, 75% to 80% of which appear only once. Treatment given: preoperative locoregional IRX-2 cytokine immunotherapy. Preoperative locoregional IRX-2 cytokine immunotherapy was tested in the phase Ib source study. This sample is part of a study of preoperative IRX-2 immunotherapy in early breast cancer.

The receptor's source is a human donor with breast cancer. The sample was lymph node tissue, taken before IRX-2 immunotherapy. The J gene is TRBJ2-5, the V gene TRBV11-3, with a weak D call TRBD1 (5 bases). CDR3 sequence: CASSPRVGVQETQYF. The CDR3 DNA sequence: TGTGCCAGCAGCCCCAGGGTTGGGGTCCAAGAGACCCAGTACTTC.